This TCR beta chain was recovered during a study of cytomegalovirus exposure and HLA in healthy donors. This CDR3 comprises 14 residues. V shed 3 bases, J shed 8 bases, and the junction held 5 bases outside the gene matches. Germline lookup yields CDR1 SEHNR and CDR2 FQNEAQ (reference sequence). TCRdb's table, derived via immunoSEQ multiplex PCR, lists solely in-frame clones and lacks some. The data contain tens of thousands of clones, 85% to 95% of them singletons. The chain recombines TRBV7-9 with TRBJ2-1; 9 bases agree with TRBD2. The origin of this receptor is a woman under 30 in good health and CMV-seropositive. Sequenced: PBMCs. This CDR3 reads CASSFGTSTYEQFF. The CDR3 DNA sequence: TGTGCCAGCAGCTTCGGGACTAGCACCTATGAGCAGTTCTTC.